The clone carrying this TCR beta chain was observed many times. This sample is drawn from a study of Graves' ophthalmopathy and Graves' hyperthyroidism. Study-wide background: The authors collected peripheral blood at initial diagnosis, before any treatment.

RNA transcripts were the source from which TCR beta CDR3 regions were amplified. After a first-round RT-PCR with HTBI primers, a second-round multiplex PCR was run. TCRdb reanalysed the multiplex PCR reads using MiXCR and keeps one entry per CDR3 protein. The sample holds under 400,000 distinct CDR3 sequences; about a sixth are singletons and the top ten take 9% to 15%. The ends lost 3 bases at V and 4 bases at J; junction bases unmatched: 6. The CDR3 totals 15 residues. CDR1 is SGHVS and CDR2 is FQNEAQ in the germline V gene. PBMCs were isolated by Ficoll-Paque density gradient centrifugation, using roughly 10 ml of fresh peripheral blood as the starting material.

Sequencing was performed on peripheral blood. The sequence was obtained from an adult man with Graves' ophthalmopathy. This chain links TRBV7-8 with TRBJ1-3; 7 bases match TRBD1. CDR3 DNA: TGTGCCAGCAGCTTCGGACAGGCGGCAGGAAACACCATATATTTT. Translation gives CASSFGQAAGNTIYF. Together with reference TRBV7-8 and TRBJ1-3, the CDR3 gives the full variable domain: GAGVSQSPRYKVAKRGQDVALRCDPISGHVSLFWYQQALGQGPEFLTYFQNEAQLDKSGLPSDRFFAERPEGSVSTLKIQRTQQEDSAVYLCASSFGQAAGNTIYFGEGSWLTVV.